The 18 T cell receptor beta chains listed next were all sequenced from one sample in a study of brain T cells in children with intractable seizures. Data came from immunoSEQ multiplex PCR; TCRdb stores just in-frame clones and leaves some out. The data contain 80,000 or so clones, 91% of them seen just once; the ten biggest clones take up about 24%. The specimen was peripheral blood, collected at surgery. The receptors come from a girl aged 2 to 10 with Rasmussen encephalitis and intractable seizures.

Here the CDR3 reads CASGDRGKANYGYTF. CDR3 sequence (DNA): TGTGCCAGCGGGGACAGGGGGAAAGCTAACTATGGCTACACCTTC. The rearrangement uses TRBV19 and TRBJ1-2, with 11 positions matching TRBD1. V shed 9 bases, J shed 0 bases, and the junction held 6 bases outside the gene matches. Germline V lookup: CDR1 LNHDA, CDR2 SQIVND (reference sequence). CDR3 length: 15 residues.

This clone was seen just once. This chain uses TRBV2 with TRBJ1-1, with unresolved D. Germline-derived CDR1 and CDR2 are SNHLY and FYNNEI. V was trimmed by 7 bases and J by 0 bases, leaving 12 bases between them. CDR3 length equals 14 residues. CDR3 region: CASTQHGVNTEAFF. The CDR3, as DNA: TGTGCCAGCACACAGCATGGAGTGAACACTGAAGCTTTCTTT.

The chain links TRBV9 to TRBJ1-3; D call uncertain. The CDR3 runs 14 residues. V was pared by 0 bases and J by 8 bases, with 12 bases between. Germline V gene lookup returns CDR1 SGDLS and CDR2 YYNGEE. CDR3 in DNA: TGTGCCAGCAGCGTAGGTCCCAGCGGAGACACCATATATTTT. Translating gives CASSVGPSGDTIYF.

This rearrangement joins TRBV7-9 to TRBJ1-4; no clear D. The CDR3 totals 12 residues. Trimming cost V 3 bases and J 5 bases, with 4 bases left between them. Germline V gene sequence: CDR1 SEHNR, CDR2 FQNEAQ (reference sequence). CDR3 nucleotides: TGTGCCAGCAGCTTTTCAAATGAAAAACTGTTTTTT. Protein: CASSFSNEKLFF.

The chain links TRBV6-5 to TRBJ2-7; 9 positions agree with TRBD2. This CDR3 has 15 amino acids. V shed 5 bases and J 6 bases; nucleotides not matched to a gene: 11. Germline V lookup: CDR1 MNHEY, CDR2 SVGAGI. The CDR3 spells CASSPNPGLASEQYF. CDR3 nucleotide sequence: TGTGCCAGCAGTCCCAATCCGGGACTAGCTTCCGAGCAGTACTTC.

The chain uses TRBV12-3 or TRBV12-4 and TRBJ1-1; D ambiguous. The CDR3 spans 12 residues. The ends were cut back, 5 bases at V and 10 bases at J, with 14 bases in the middle. CDR3 sequence: CASSATLTSAFF. In DNA, the CDR3 is TGTGCCAGCAGTGCGACATTAACCTCAGCTTTCTTT.

J is TRBJ2-7 and V is TRBV11-2; D is possibly TRBD1 (6 bases). There are 14 residues in the CDR3. V was cut by 5 bases and J by 4 bases, with 15 bases left in between. Germline loops: CDR1 SGHAT, CDR2 FQNNGV. CDR3 sequence reads: CASSHGQIPYEQYF. The CDR3 nucleotides read TGTGCCAGCAGCCACGGACAGATACCATACGAGCAGTACTTC.

The chain is built from TRBV19 and TRBJ1-3; no firm D call. Germline CDR1 reads LNHDA; CDR2 reads SQIVND (reference sequence). The V and J ends lost 2 bases and 2 bases respectively, with 13 bases between them. This CDR3 comprises 16 residues. This chain's CDR3 is CASSIRSGSAGNTIYF. The CDR3, as DNA: TGTGCCAGTAGTATAAGATCGGGATCGGCTGGAAACACCATATATTTT.

The V and J genes are TRBV7-8 and TRBJ1-2; 8 bases map to TRBD1. With V trimmed by 5 bases and J by 8 bases, 13 bases remained unmatched. The CDR3 sequence is 15 residues long. The germline V gene encodes CDR1 SGHVS and CDR2 FQNEAQ. The CDR3 is CASSGRQGKVEGYTF. The CDR3 coding sequence is TGTGCCAGCAGCGGACGACAGGGGAAGGTTGAAGGCTACACCTTC.

The chain uses TRBV6-5 and TRBJ1-6, with D unresolved. Germline V lookup: CDR1 MNHEY, CDR2 SVGAGI. Trimming shortened V by 8 bases and J by 6 bases, and 11 bases separated the two germline ends. The CDR3 runs 13 residues. CDR3 sequence reads: CASGGPLNSPLHF. CDR3 nucleotide sequence: TGTGCCAGCGGAGGACCGCTTAATTCACCCCTCCACTTT.

The rearrangement uses TRBV5-1 and TRBJ1-3; a weak D match, TRBD1 (6 bases). V lost 0 bases and J lost 3, with 10 bases in between. CDR1 and CDR2 (germline): SGHRS, YFSETQ. The CDR3 is 15 amino acids. The CDR3 here is CASSLALRGGNTIYF. For the CDR3, the DNA is TGCGCCAGCAGCTTGGCCCTCAGGGGTGGAAACACCATATATTTT.

The V call is TRBV15, the J call TRBJ1-2; D perhaps matches TRBD1 (6 bases). The CDR3 has 13 residues. V was clipped by 6 bases and J by 7 bases, with 15 bases between them. CDR1 is LNHNV, CDR2 YYDKDF, per germline (reference sequence). The CDR3 coding sequence is TGTGCCACCAGTGGAGCGGACAGTTTTGGCTACACCTTC. It specifies CATSGADSFGYTF.

The chain combines TRBV7-6 with TRBJ2-2; TRBD2 matches at 7 bases. V was clipped by 5 bases and J by 0 bases; unmatched bases: 9. The germline V gene encodes CDR1 SGHVS and CDR2 FNYEAQ. The CDR3 sequence is 17 residues long. CDR3 coding DNA: TGTGCCAGCAGCCGACCGTACGGGGGGACGAACACCGGGGAGCTGTTTTTT. This gives the protein CASSRPYGGTNTGELFF.

The chain employs TRBV4-1 and TRBJ1-6; 8 bases map to TRBD1. With 1 base clipped from V and 5 bases from J, the junction kept 7 bases outside the gene matches. The CDR3 is 17 amino acids. CDR1 MGHRA and CDR2 YSYEKL come from the germline V gene. CDR3 residues: CASSQANRGSNNSPLHF. In nucleotides, the CDR3 is TGCGCCAGCAGCCAAGCCAACAGGGGGAGTAATAATTCACCCCTCCACTTT.

The rearrangement joins TRBV13 to TRBJ1-6; D call uncertain. The CDR3 loop spans 15 amino acids. The V and J ends lost 5 bases and 0 bases respectively, with 8 bases between them. Germline CDR1 is PRHDT and CDR2 is FYEKMQ (reference sequence). This chain's CDR3 is CASSAASSYNSPLHF. The CDR3 DNA sequence: TGTGCCAGCAGCGCCGCTAGCTCCTATAATTCACCCCTCCACTTT.

V usage is TRBV19 and J usage is TRBJ2-1; no clear D gene. This CDR3 spans 13 amino acids. V dropped 5 bases and J dropped 3 bases, with 8 bases sitting between them. CDR1 is LNHDA, CDR2 SQIVND, per germline (reference sequence). CDR3 protein: CASSSHVYNEQFF. DNA of the CDR3: TGTGCCAGTAGTTCGCATGTCTACAATGAGCAGTTCTTC.

The CDR3 is CSGGLDSGIGYNEQFF. The CDR3 DNA is TGCAGCGGTGGGTTGGATAGCGGGATTGGTTACAATGAGCAGTTCTTC. The genes are TRBV29-1 and TRBJ2-1, with 8 bases fitting TRBD2. The CDR3 consists of 16 residues. With 7 bases clipped from V and 4 bases from J, the junction kept 15 bases outside the gene matches. Per the germline V gene, CDR1 is SQVTM and CDR2 is ANQGSEA.

The V gene is TRBV4-2, the J gene TRBJ1-2; no clear D. V was shortened by 1 base and J by 2 bases, with 11 bases between the two germline ends. The CDR3 is 15 residues long. Germline loops: CDR1 LGHNA, CDR2 YNFKEQ. This CDR3 reads CASSQGLLPNYGYTF. DNA of the CDR3: TGTGCCAGCAGCCAAGGTCTCCTCCCGAACTATGGCTACACCTTC.